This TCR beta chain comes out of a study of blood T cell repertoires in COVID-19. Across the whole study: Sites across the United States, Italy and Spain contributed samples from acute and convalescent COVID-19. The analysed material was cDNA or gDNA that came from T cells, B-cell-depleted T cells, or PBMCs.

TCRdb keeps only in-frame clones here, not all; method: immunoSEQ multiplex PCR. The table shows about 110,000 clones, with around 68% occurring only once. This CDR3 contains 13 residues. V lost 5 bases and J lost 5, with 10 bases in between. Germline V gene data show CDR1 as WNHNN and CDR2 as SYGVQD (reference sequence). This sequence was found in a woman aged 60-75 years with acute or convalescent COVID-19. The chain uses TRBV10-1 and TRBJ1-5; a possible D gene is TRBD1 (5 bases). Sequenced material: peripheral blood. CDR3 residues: CASSQGLDQPQHF. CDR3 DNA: TGCGCCAGCAGTCAGGGTTTGGATCAGCCCCAGCATTTT.